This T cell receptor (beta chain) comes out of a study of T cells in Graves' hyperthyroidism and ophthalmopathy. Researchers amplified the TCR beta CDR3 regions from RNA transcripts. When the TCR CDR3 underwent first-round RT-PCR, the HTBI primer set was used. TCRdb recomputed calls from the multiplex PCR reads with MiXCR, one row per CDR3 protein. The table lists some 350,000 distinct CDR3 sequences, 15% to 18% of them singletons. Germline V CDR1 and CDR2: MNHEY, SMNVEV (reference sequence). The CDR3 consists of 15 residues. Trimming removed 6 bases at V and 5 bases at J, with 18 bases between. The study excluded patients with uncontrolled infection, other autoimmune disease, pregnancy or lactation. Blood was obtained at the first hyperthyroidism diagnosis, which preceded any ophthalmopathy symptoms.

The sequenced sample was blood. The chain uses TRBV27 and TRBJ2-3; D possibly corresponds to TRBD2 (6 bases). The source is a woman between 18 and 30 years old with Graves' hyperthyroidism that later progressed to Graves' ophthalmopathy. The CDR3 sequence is CASSTPPGLRDTQYF. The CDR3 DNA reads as TGTGCCAGCAGCACTCCTCCGGGACTGCGAGATACGCAGTATTTT.